There are a few counts of the clone carrying this TCR beta chain. TCRdb analysed the RT-PCR reads with MiXCR anew, one entry per CDR3 protein. Altogether hundreds of thousands of distinct CDR3 sequences are present, about 14% being singletons, with the ten largest covering 3.6%. The CDR3 is 13 residues long. Trimming cost V 7 bases and J 0 bases, with 13 bases left between them. Germline-derived CDR1 and CDR2 are DFQATT and SNEGSKA (reference sequence). Source material: memory CD4+ T cells from blood. The gene calls are TRBV20-1 and TRBJ2-7; no clear D gene. This TCR came from a female donor in good health, serving as a healthy control. CDR3 sequence (DNA): TGCAGTGTTATCTCGGGCCACTCCTACGAGCAGTACTTC. Residues: CSVISGHSYEQYF.